This T cell receptor (beta chain) was sequenced in a study of PD-1 blockade in classical Hodgkin lymphoma. The wider study: Intravenous infusions of nivolumab 3 mg/kg reached patients every 2 weeks.

Study conclusions and caveats: With CD4+ cells, TCR diversity rose significantly by C4D1, but not with CD8+ cells. Diversity similar to that of newly diagnosed patients was seen at baseline in complete responders.

Of note for this clone: Its matching antigen is unknown.

The time point is: cycle 4 day 1 (C4D1), after less than seven weeks of nivolumab. Each of the patients experienced relapse following autologous stem cell transplantation, and their brentuximab vedotin exposure differed. CD8+ T cells were isolated from thawed PBMCs by magnetic negative selection. Best outcomes ranged across complete response, partial response and progressive disease. Germline loops: CDR1 MDHEN, CDR2 SYDVKM. This CDR3 has 14 amino acids. The V segment lost 2 bases and the J segment 3 bases; nucleotides outside the gene matches: 1. Sequencing was performed with immunoSEQ multiplex PCR; in TCRdb, only in-frame clones are kept and a portion is missing. This sample carries about 3,600 clones, roughly three fifths of them seen once, and the ten largest clones take around 49%.

Here the sequenced sample was CD8+ T cells from blood, taken before the fourth cycle of nivolumab. This TCR was sampled from a human donor with classical Hodgkin lymphoma. The rearrangement links TRBV28 to TRBJ2-4; TRBD2 agrees at 7 bases. The CDR3 nucleotides read TGTGCCAGCAGTTTACCGGGGGGCAAAAACATTCAGTACTTC. It is translated as CASSLPGGKNIQYF.